Reported below is one T cell receptor beta chain. In germline, CDR1 is DFQATT, CDR2 SNEGSKA (reference sequence). J lost 4 bases, V lost 1 base, and 8 bases had no gene match. This CDR3 spans 15 amino acids. This sample is drawn from a study of regulatory T cells in long-lasting Graves disease. Time point defined: newly diagnosed GD, antithyroid drugs for less than 3 months. Generation of the TCR library employed RNA extracted from PBMCs. Building of the TCR beta libraries involved iRepertoire HTBI primers and Arm-PCR of CDR3 regions. Each CDR3 protein gets one entry after TCRdb re-called the multiplex PCR reads with MiXCR. The repertoire holds 550,000 to 650,000 distinct CDR3 sequences, with roughly 16% as singletons. This same sample was also taken into another study, of T cells in Graves' hyperthyroidism and ophthalmopathy.

The input for sequencing was peripheral blood mononuclear cells (PBMCs), taken at new diagnosis, from a patient treated with antithyroid drugs. The sequence was collected from a man younger than 35 with Graves disease. V gene TRBV20-1 combines with J gene TRBJ2-5, with 8 bases fitting TRBD2. In DNA, the CDR3 is TGCAGTGCTAGAGTTGACGGGAGGGGCGGAGAGACCCAGTACTTC. It encodes CSARVDGRGGETQYF.